This T cell receptor beta chain was observed in a study of blood T cell repertoires in COVID-19. Sequenced by immunoSEQ multiplex PCR; TCRdb stores in-frame clones only, minus some. The sample yields 40,000 or so clones, about 79% seen once. The sequence came from a human donor with acute or convalescent COVID-19. The donor label of this sample is uncertain. Sequenced input: peripheral blood.

As DNA, the CDR3 is TGCGCCAGCAGCCTACAGGGGTCCCAAGAGACCCAGTACTTC. Its translation: CASSLQGSQETQYF. The V gene is TRBV5-1, the J gene TRBJ2-5; 7 bases map to TRBD1. The germline V gene encodes CDR1 SGHRS and CDR2 YFSETQ. The CDR3 runs to 14 residues. V lost 4 bases and J lost 1; bases outside the gene matches: 4.